The 6 T cell receptor beta chains below all came from one sample that was sequenced in a study of CD8+ T cells in alopecia areata. Extraction of RNA preceded its reverse transcription into cDNA, which served as the sequencing template. Method: immunoSEQ multiplex PCR; TCRdb's copy keeps in-frame clones and lacks some. In the table there are some 58,000 clones, 40% to 55% of which are singletons. Treatment: oral pan-JAK inhibitor, 5-10 mg twice daily. This specimen was CD8+ T cells sorted from blood, taken at roughly week 38, from a patient treated with tofacitinib. Receptors were obtained from a human donor with alopecia areata.

This rearrangement joins TRBV7-9 to TRBJ2-7, with a weak D call TRBD1 (7 bases). The V gene lost 8 bases and the J gene lost 2 bases, with 10 bases spanning the gap. The germline V gene has CDR1 SEHNR and CDR2 FQNEAQ (reference sequence). This CDR3 comprises 12 residues. CDR3 bases: TGTGCCAGCGGCAGGGGGGCCTACGAGCAGTACTTC. Amino acids: CASGRGAYEQYF.

This chain connects TRBV28 to TRBJ1-5, with 9 nucleotides matching TRBD1. J lost 1 base, V lost 11 bases, and 9 bases had no gene match. The CDR3 runs to 15 residues. Germline V gene lookup returns CDR1 MDHEN and CDR2 SYDVKM. This CDR3 is CAGGTGKPSNQPQHF. The DNA of the CDR3 is TGTGCCGGGGGGACAGGGAAGCCGAGCAATCAGCCCCAGCATTTT. Filled out from reference TRBV28 and TRBJ1-5, the complete variable domain reads DVKVTQSSRYLVKRTGEKVFLECVQDMDHENMFWYRQDPGLGLRLIYFSYDVKMKEKGDIPEGYSVSREKKERFSLILESASTNQTSMYLCAGGTGKPSNQPQHFGDGTRLSIL.

The V call is TRBV30, the J call TRBJ1-2, with D possibly TRBD1 on 6 matching bases. The CDR3 runs 14 residues. Deletions cut 1 base from V and 7 bases from J, with 16 bases between. CDR1 is GTSNPN, CDR2 SVGIG, per germline (reference sequence). CDR3: CAWSEVGQGFGYTF. CDR3 bases: TGTGCCTGGAGTGAAGTAGGGCAGGGGTTTGGCTACACCTTC.

This clone was counted between two and nine times. The rearrangement uses TRBV9 and TRBJ2-5; D may be TRBD2 (5 bases). The germline V gene encodes CDR1 SGDLS and CDR2 YYNGEE. The CDR3 length is 16 residues. The V gene lost 1 base and the J gene lost 4 bases, with 17 bases spanning the gap. The DNA of the CDR3 is TGTGCCAGCAGCGTATTTAACGGGAAGGAGAGAGAGACCCAGTACTTC. Its translation: CASSVFNGKERETQYF.

This clone was picked up a small number of times. The chain joins TRBV29-1 to TRBJ2-7; D is unresolved. CDR3 size: 13 residues. CDR1 is SQVTM and CDR2 is ANQGSEA in the germline V gene. With 4 bases removed from V and 0 bases from J, the gap between germline ends came to 10 bases. The CDR3 DNA reads TGCAGCGTTGTCCAGGAGACCTCCTACGAGCAGTACTTC. It specifies CSVVQETSYEQYF.

This clone came up a few times. The rearrangement joins TRBV27 to TRBJ2-5; D may be TRBD1 or TRBD2 (5 bases each). This CDR3 is 14 amino acids long. V lost 4 bases and J lost 5, with 14 bases in between. CDR1 is MNHEY and CDR2 is SMNVEV in the germline V gene (reference sequence). CDR3 bases: TGTGCCAGCAGTTCGAGGGGATATTCGGAGACCCAGTACTTC. This gives the protein CASSSRGYSETQYF.